The 21 T cell receptor beta chains below come from one sample, sequenced in a study of T cell responses to AZD1222 COVID-19 vaccine. Libraries were prepared by immunoSEQ multiplex PCR; TCRdb keeps only in-frame clonotypes and omits some of them. The sample includes under 95,000 clones, roughly 90% seen only once; the top ten take 2.2%. The material sequenced was peripheral blood, taken on day 0 of AZD1222 vaccination. The receptors derive from an adult in good health.

The rearrangement links TRBV12-3 or TRBV12-4 to TRBJ1-2, with D hard to call. This CDR3 is built from 11 residues. V was clipped by 4 bases and J by 6 bases, with 6 bases between them. This CDR3 is CASSSSDGYTF. The CDR3 coding sequence is TGTGCCAGCAGTTCCTCAGATGGCTACACCTTC.

J is TRBJ2-1 and V is TRBV10-1; the match to TRBD2 covers 11 bases. In germline, CDR1 is WNHNN, CDR2 SYGVQD (reference sequence). The V gene end was trimmed by 6 bases and the J gene end by 5 bases; junction bases not matched to a gene: 6. This CDR3 has 15 amino acids. The CDR3 region has the DNA TGCGCCAGCAGCGCTTTAGCGGGAGGGGACAATGAGCAGTTCTTC. The encoded protein is CASSALAGGDNEQFF.

The chain carries TRBV11-3 and TRBJ2-3, with D possibly being TRBD1 or TRBD2 (6 bases each). The CDR3 is made up of 16 amino acids. The V and J ends lost 1 base and 2 bases respectively, with 13 bases between them. CDR1 and CDR2 from the germline V gene are SGHNT and YENEEA. The CDR3 loop reads CASSLGGANPTDTQYF. In DNA form, the CDR3 reads TGTGCCAGCAGCTTAGGGGGGGCGAACCCCACAGATACGCAGTATTTT.

The chain uses TRBV28 and TRBJ2-7; 9 positions agree with TRBD1. CDR3 size: 13 residues. J gave up 5 bases and V 5 bases, and 4 bases lay outside the gene matches. The V gene's germline CDR1 is MDHEN and CDR2 SYDVKM. CDR3 protein: CASSGWDRDEQYF. DNA of the CDR3: TGTGCCAGCAGTGGCTGGGACAGGGACGAGCAGTACTTC.

The chain employs TRBV18 and TRBJ2-7, with 9 nucleotides matching TRBD1. CDR3 length: 15 residues. CDR1 and CDR2 from the germline V gene are KGHSH and LQKENI. The ends lost 3 bases at V and 6 bases at J; junction bases unmatched: 9. CDR3: CASSPGQGTFGEQYF. The CDR3 bases are TGTGCCAGCTCACCGGGACAGGGAACCTTCGGCGAGCAGTACTTC.

This clone was counted a few times. The chain carries TRBV5-1 and TRBJ1-1; D perhaps matches TRBD1 (5 bases). With 0 bases removed from V and 4 bases from J, the gap between germline ends came to 10 bases. The length of the CDR3 is 14 residues. Germline CDR1 SGHRS, CDR2 YFSETQ. CDR3 sequence (DNA): TGCGCCAGCAGCTTGGCCCCCGGGGCCACTGAAGCTTTCTTT. Residues: CASSLAPGATEAFF.

V gene TRBV10-2 combines with J gene TRBJ1-1; D unresolved. The CDR3 spans 15 residues. Germline V gives CDR1 WSHSY, CDR2 SAAADI. Trimming pared 5 bases from V and 0 bases from J, leaving 13 bases between. DNA of the CDR3: TGCGCCAGCAGTTCGGTGGGAGGAGTGAACACTGAAGCTTTCTTT. Its translation is CASSSVGGVNTEAFF.

The chain recombines TRBV6-5 with TRBJ2-5; 7 bases are shared with TRBD1. The germline CDR1 and CDR2 sequences are MNHEY and SVGAGI. Trimming at V came to 7 bases and at J to 4 bases, leaving 9 bases not matched to a gene. CDR3 length: 14 residues. The CDR3 loop is CASTPDRVAETQYF. As DNA, the CDR3 is TGTGCCAGCACCCCAGACAGGGTTGCAGAGACCCAGTACTTC.

The table lists this clone with a count of one. The V gene is TRBV6-5, the J gene TRBJ1-1; possibly TRBD1 for D (5 bases). The CDR3 covers 13 residues. V lost 6 bases, J lost 1 base, and 9 bases lay in between. Germline V gene data show CDR1 as MNHEY and CDR2 as SVGAGI. CDR3 residues: CASRPTGNTEAFF. The CDR3 DNA follows: TGTGCCAGCAGACCAACAGGGAACACTGAAGCTTTCTTT.

The chain joins TRBV6-4 to TRBJ2-1; D might be TRBD2 (6 bases). The V end was cut by 6 bases, the J end by 2 bases, with 14 bases between. Germline loops: CDR1 MRHNA, CDR2 SNTAGT. The CDR3 extends over 15 amino acids. The CDR3 protein is CASSLEGGAYNEQFF. The DNA of the CDR3 is TGTGCCAGCAGCCTGGAAGGCGGGGCCTACAATGAGCAGTTCTTC.

This sequence joins TRBV3-1 (or the pseudogene TRBV3-2) and TRBJ2-7, with D hard to call. The CDR3 loop spans 11 amino acids. V gave up 5 bases and J gave up 2 bases, with 4 bases separating them. Germline CDR1 LGHDT, CDR2 YNNKEL (reference sequence). The CDR3 loop reads CASSSPYEQYF. Here the CDR3 DNA reads TGTGCCAGCAGCTCTCCCTACGAGCAGTACTTC.

The rearrangement uses TRBV5-4 and TRBJ2-1; possibly TRBD2 for D (5 bases). V was cut by 0 bases and J by 7 bases, with 11 bases left in between. The germline CDR1 and CDR2 sequences are SGHNT and YYREEE (reference sequence). The CDR3 is 14 amino acids. The CDR3 DNA follows: TGTGCCAGCAGCTTGGCCGTAGCGAGGAATGAGCAGTTCTTC. Translated, it gives CASSLAVARNEQFF. The whole variable domain, filled in from reference TRBV5-4 and TRBJ2-1, reads ETGVTQSPTHLIKTRGQQVTLRCSSQSGHNTVSWYQQALGQGPQFIFQYYREEENGRGNFPPRFSGLQFPNYSSELNVNALELDDSALYLCASSLAVARNEQFFGPGTRLTVL.

The rearrangement uses TRBV29-1 and TRBJ2-7; 9 bases line up with TRBD1. From germline, CDR1 is SQVTM and CDR2 ANQGSEA. CDR3 length: 14 amino acids. Germline trimming cut 3 bases from V and 1 base from J; bases unmatched to any gene: 4. CDR3 loop: CSVDFGQGSYEQYF. The CDR3 region has the DNA TGCAGCGTTGATTTTGGACAGGGGTCCTACGAGCAGTACTTC.

The chain uses TRBV25-1 and TRBJ1-3, with 8 bases aligning to TRBD1. The V gene's germline CDR1 is MGHDK and CDR2 SYGVNS. This CDR3 region has 15 residues. V lost 5 bases, J lost 6 bases, and 9 bases stayed unmatched. The CDR3 DNA reads TGTGCCAGCAGTTCTTCCAGGGGGCTGCAAAACACCATATATTTT. Amino acid sequence: CASSSSRGLQNTIYF.

The J gene is TRBJ2-1, the V gene TRBV27; TRBD2 might be the D (6 bases). V lost 5 bases and J 5 bases, leaving 13 bases between the germline ends. Germline V gives CDR1 MNHEY, CDR2 SMNVEV (reference sequence). The CDR3 extends over 14 amino acids. The CDR3 coding sequence is TGTGCCAGCAGTACATGGTCGGGGGACAATGAGCAGTTCTTC. This codes for CASSTWSGDNEQFF.

J is TRBJ1-1 and V is TRBV6-6; D possibly corresponds to TRBD1 (5 bases). This CDR3 has 15 amino acids. V lost 6 bases, J lost 3 bases, and 17 bases lay in between. The germline V gene encodes CDR1 MNHNY and CDR2 SVGAGI (reference sequence). The CDR3 region is CASSLGSGGDTEAFF. The DNA of the CDR3 is TGTGCCAGCAGCCTGGGGAGCGGGGGGGACACTGAAGCTTTCTTT.

V is TRBV19 and J is TRBJ1-3, with D possibly being TRBD1 (6 bases). CDR1 LNHDA and CDR2 SQIVND come from the germline V gene (reference sequence). This CDR3 region has 16 residues. Trimming stripped 7 bases from V and 0 bases from J, with 16 bases between. The CDR3 DNA follows: TGTGCCAGTACCCCGGAGTGGGGGGCCTCTGGAAACACCATATATTTT. Residues: CASTPEWGASGNTIYF. Looking up the rest from reference TRBV19 and TRBJ1-3 gives the full variable domain: DGGITQSPKYLFRKEGQNVTLSCEQNLNHDAMYWYRQDPGQGLRLIYYSQIVNDFQKGDIAEGYSVSREKKESFPLTVTSAQKNPTAFYLCASTPEWGASGNTIYFGEGSWLTVV.

The chain has TRBV18 and TRBJ1-2; 8 bases agree with TRBD1. The CDR3 has 15 amino acids. Looked up from germline, CDR1 is KGHSH and CDR2 is LQKENI. V gave up 6 bases and J gave up 6 bases; unmatched junction bases: 12. CDR3 in DNA: TGTGCCAGCTCGGAAGTTGGACAGGGTATGGATGGCTACACCTTC. This codes for CASSEVGQGMDGYTF.

The chain carries TRBV6-5 and TRBJ1-1, with 10 positions matching TRBD1. Germline CDR1 and CDR2: MNHEY and SVGAGI. V lost 6 bases, J lost 0 bases, and 4 bases stayed unmatched. This CDR3 region has 15 residues. CDR3 sequence (DNA): TGTGCCAGCAGACGGACAGGGGGAATGAACACTGAAGCTTTCTTT. Encoded protein: CASRRTGGMNTEAFF.

The chain combines TRBV25-1 with TRBJ1-6; maybe TRBD1 (6 bases). The germline gives CDR1 MGHDK, CDR2 SYGVNS. V was cut by 1 base and J by 7 bases, with 11 bases left in between. The CDR3 sequence is 15 residues long. CDR3 sequence (DNA): TGTGCCAGCAGTGAATCTGGCAGGGGAAATTCACCCCTCCACTTT. Protein: CASSESGRGNSPLHF.

This chain connects TRBV5-1 to TRBJ2-7; 9 bases line up with TRBD1. The V gene's germline CDR1 is SGHRS and CDR2 YFSETQ. The CDR3 spans 14 residues. The V and J ends lost 3 bases and 5 bases, in that order; junction bases with no gene match: 6. CDR3 sequence: CASSSTGGGDEQYF. The DNA for the CDR3 is TGCGCCAGCAGCTCTACAGGGGGCGGGGACGAGCAGTACTTC.